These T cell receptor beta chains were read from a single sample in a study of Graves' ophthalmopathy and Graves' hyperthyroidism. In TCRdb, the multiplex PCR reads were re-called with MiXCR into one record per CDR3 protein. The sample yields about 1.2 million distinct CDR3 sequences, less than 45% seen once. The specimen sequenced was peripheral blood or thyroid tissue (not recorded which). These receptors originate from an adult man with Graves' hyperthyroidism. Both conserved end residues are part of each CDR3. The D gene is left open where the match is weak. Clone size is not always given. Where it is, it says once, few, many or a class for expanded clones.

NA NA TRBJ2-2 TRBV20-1 TGCAGTGCTAGAGATTCCGACAGGAACACCGGGGAGCTGTTTTTT CSARDSDRNTGELFF
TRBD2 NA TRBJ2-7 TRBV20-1 TGCAGTGCTAGGAAACAGGGGGTAGCGGGGGGCAGCTCCTACGAGCAGTACTTC CSARKQGVAGGSSYEQYF
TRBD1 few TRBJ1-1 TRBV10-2 TGCGCCAGCAGTCCCCCGGACAGGGGGAACACTGAAGCTTTCTTT CASSPPDRGNTEAFF
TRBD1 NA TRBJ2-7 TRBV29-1 TGCAGCGCCCGGGGACAGGGACTCTACGAGCAGTACTTC CSARGQGLYEQYF
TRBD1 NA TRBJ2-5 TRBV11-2 TGTGCCAGCAGTTTGTTACCCGGGACAGGGCTCCAAGAGACCCAGTACTTC CASSLLPGTGLQETQYF
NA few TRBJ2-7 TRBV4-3 TGCGCCAGCAGCCGAGAAGGGGCTCGGGAGTTCTTC CASSREGAREFF
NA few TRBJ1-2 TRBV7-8 TGTGCCAGCAGCTCCCGGCAGCGCTCTAACTATGGCTACACCTTC CASSSRQRSNYGYTF
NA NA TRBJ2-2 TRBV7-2 TGTGCCAGCAGTTACTTCATCGGGACCCAGAACACCGGGGAGCTGCTTTTT CASSYFIGTQNTGELLF
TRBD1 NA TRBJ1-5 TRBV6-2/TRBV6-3 TGTGCCAGCAGTCCCCACGCGGGACAGGGGGCTCAGCCCCAGCATTTT CASSPHAGQGAQPQHF
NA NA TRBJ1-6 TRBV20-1 TGCAGTGCTAGTCGGGGGATGTCCTATAATTCACCCCTCCACTTT CSASRGMSYNSPLHF
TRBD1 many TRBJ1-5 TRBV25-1 TGTGCCAGCAGTGGGACAGGGGGCCCCAATCAGCCCCAGCATTTT CASSGTGGPNQPQHF
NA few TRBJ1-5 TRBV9 TGTGCCAGCAGTGAAGATTCGACAGGTCATAGCAATCAGCCCCAGCATTTT CASSEDSTGHSNQPQHF
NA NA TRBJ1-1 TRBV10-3 TGTGCCATCAGGACAGAGATGAACACTGAAGCTTTCTTT CAIRTEMNTEAFF